One T cell receptor beta chain is described in this entry. Its cognate antigen is unknown. The sample originates from a study of shared clonotypes between healthy human individuals. Produced via immunoSEQ multiplex PCR; TCRdb's table is partial and in-frame only. The sample holds around 510,000 clones, around 95% seen once. Caucasian adults residing in Nashville, Tennessee made up all the donors. Study-wide findings and caveats: Memory subsets generally showed lower estimated richness than naive subsets. The sampled material consisted only of blood, and tissue repertoires are likely to differ.

There are 14 residues in the CDR3. V was clipped by 6 bases and J by 6 bases; unmatched bases: 7. Germline values: CDR1 MDHEN, CDR2 SYDVKM. This receptor was obtained from a woman aged 30 to 39 in good health. The rearrangement links TRBV28 to TRBJ1-5, with 8 positions matching TRBD1. The sequenced sample consisted of naive CD4+ T cells sorted from blood. Described subset: CD45RA+ positively selected. CDR3: CASSIGQGRQPQHF. CDR3 sequence (DNA): TGTGCCAGCAGCATCGGACAGGGACGTCAGCCCCAGCATTTT.